The 2 T cell receptor beta chains given below trace back to one sample, sequenced in a study of control samples from healthy donors and cancer patients. Clones were read by immunoSEQ multiplex PCR, and TCRdb kept only the in-frame ones, dropping some. The sample shows 120,000 or so clones, approximately 93% of them seen only once. Material for sequencing was blood. The origin of the receptors is a woman younger than 30 in good health.

This clone was observed once. The gene calls are TRBV2 and TRBJ2-3; D gene ambiguous. The V gene's germline CDR1 is SNHLY and CDR2 FYNNEI. Trimming removed 3 bases at V and 3 bases at J, with 7 bases between. This CDR3 contains 13 residues. The CDR3 loop reads CASSDRQTDTQYF. The DNA of the CDR3 is TGTGCCAGCAGTGATCGGCAGACAGATACGCAGTATTTT.

The chain recombines TRBV4-2 with TRBJ2-2, with TRBD1 matching over 8 bases. The CDR3 has 16 residues. V lost 3 bases and J lost 6; bases outside the gene matches: 9. The germline V gene has CDR1 LGHNA and CDR2 YNFKEQ. This CDR3 is CASSQLLGTGSGELFF. The CDR3 DNA sequence: TGTGCCAGCAGCCAGTTGTTAGGGACAGGATCCGGGGAGCTGTTTTTT.